Each of the 8 T cell receptor beta chains below was sequenced from the same sample in a study of T cells in Graves' hyperthyroidism and ophthalmopathy (dated by TCRdb to 2018 to 2020). Library creation used multiplex PCR. TCRdb records Illumina HiSeq 2000 as the sequencer. Amplification of TCR beta CDR3 regions was carried out from RNA transcripts. A first-round RT-PCR of the TCR CDR3 used the HTBI primer set with the Qiagen OneStep RT-PCR kit. TCRdb took the public reads, trimmed them with fastp at Q25, ran MiXCR for clone calling and kept in-frame beta chains. Every entry covers one CDR3 protein and lists the most common genes and DNA from its rows. This sample comprises approximately 740,000 distinct CDR3 sequences, approximately 15% of them detected only once. About a tenth of the sample is in the top ten clones. The sequenced sample consisted of blood. The receptors were gathered from a woman in her late teens or twenties with Graves' hyperthyroidism.

The chain has TRBV7-9 and TRBJ2-7, with TRBD1 as a possible D gene (5 bases). The CDR3 has 12 residues. Germline-derived CDR1 and CDR2 are SEHNR and FQNEAQ (reference sequence). Trimming stripped 4 bases from V and 4 bases from J, with 8 bases between. CDR3: CASSSTEYEQYF. In nucleotides, the CDR3 is TGTGCCAGCAGCTCGACAGAGTACGAGCAGTACTTC.

Ten or more counts support this clonotype. The J gene is TRBJ2-1, the V gene TRBV6-1, with 8 bases fitting TRBD1. The CDR3 has 19 amino acids. The ends lost 2 bases at V and 0 bases at J; junction bases unmatched: 12. CDR1 is MNHNS, CDR2 SASEGT, per germline. The CDR3 bases are TGTGCCAGCAGTGAACGAGGACAGGGCTTCCTTTACTCCTACAATGAGCAGTTCTTC. This codes for CASSERGQGFLYSYNEQFF.

This rearrangement joins TRBV4-3 to TRBJ1-5; D ambiguous. This CDR3 has 14 residues. Per the germline V gene, CDR1 is LGHNA and CDR2 is YSLEER. Trimming left V 0 bases short and J 5 bases short, with 8 bases between. CDR3 nucleotides: TGCGCCAGCAGCCAAGATCGGGCCGATCAGCCCCAGCATTTT. Protein product: CASSQDRADQPQHF.

This clonotype came up a few times. The chain joins TRBV4-1 to TRBJ2-1, with 12 bases lining up with TRBD2. J lost 7 bases, V lost 0 bases, and 4 bases had no gene match. CDR1 MGHRA and CDR2 YSYEKL come from the germline V gene. The CDR3 runs 16 residues. The CDR3 bases are TGCGCCAGCAGCCAAGAGACTAGCGGGAGAAGGAATGAGCAGTTCTTC. Its protein product is CASSQETSGRRNEQFF.

This clonotype occurred many times. This chain uses TRBV11-2 with TRBJ2-3, with 13 bases that match TRBD2. The CDR3 extends over 16 amino acids. The V segment lost 6 bases and the J segment 4 bases; nucleotides outside the gene matches: 7. Germline V gives CDR1 SGHAT, CDR2 FQNNGV. CDR3: CASSSLAGGPSDTQYF. The CDR3, as DNA: TGTGCCAGCAGTTCACTAGCGGGAGGGCCCTCAGATACGCAGTATTTT.

This clonotype was recorded a few times. V and J are TRBV7-3 and TRBJ2-4, with D tentatively TRBD1 or TRBD2 (5 bases each). Germline loops: CDR1 SGHTA, CDR2 FQGTGA. CDR3 length equals 15 residues. The ends were cut back, 2 bases at V and 8 bases at J, with 16 bases in the middle. The CDR3 loop is CASSLGSGTRDIQYF. The CDR3 DNA reads TGTGCCAGCAGCTTAGGAAGCGGAACCAGGGACATTCAGTACTTC. Drawing the rest from reference TRBV7-3 and TRBJ2-4, the complete variable domain is GAGVSQTPSNKVTEKGKYVELRCDPISGHTALYWYRQSLGQGPEFLIYFQGTGAADDSGLPNDRFFAVRPEGSVSTLKIQRTERGDSAVYLCASSLGSGTRDIQYFGAGTRLSVL.

This chain uses TRBV6-5 with TRBJ2-1; D not certain. Trimming pared 0 bases from V and 8 bases from J, leaving 20 bases between. The V gene's germline CDR1 is MNHEY and CDR2 SVGAGI. There are 17 residues in the CDR3. The CDR3 DNA reads TGTGCCAGCAGTTACTCGATTAGAGCTAGGATAGGCGATGAGCAGTTCTTC. Translated: CASSYSIRARIGDEQFF.

This chain joins TRBV6-1 and TRBJ2-1, with 9 bases fitting TRBD2. J lost 2 bases, V lost 6 bases, and 5 bases had no gene match. This CDR3 comprises 15 residues. Per the germline V gene, CDR1 is MNHNS and CDR2 is SASEGT. The CDR3 sequence is CASSDLAGTYNEQFF. The CDR3 DNA reads TGTGCCAGCAGCGACCTAGCGGGAACCTACAATGAGCAGTTCTTC.